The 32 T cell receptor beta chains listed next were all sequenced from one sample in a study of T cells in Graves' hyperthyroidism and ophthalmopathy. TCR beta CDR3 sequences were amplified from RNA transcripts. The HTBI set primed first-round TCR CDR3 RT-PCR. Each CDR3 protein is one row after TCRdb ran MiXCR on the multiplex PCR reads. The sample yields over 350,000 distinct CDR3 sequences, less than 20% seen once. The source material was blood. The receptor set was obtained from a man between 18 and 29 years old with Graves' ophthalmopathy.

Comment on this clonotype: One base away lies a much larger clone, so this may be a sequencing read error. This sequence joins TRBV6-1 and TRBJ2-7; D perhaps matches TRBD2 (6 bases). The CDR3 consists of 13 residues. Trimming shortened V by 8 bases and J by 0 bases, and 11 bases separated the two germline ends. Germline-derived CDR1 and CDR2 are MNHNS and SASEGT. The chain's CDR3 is CASGTAASYEQYF. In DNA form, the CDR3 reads TGTGCCAGCGGGACTGCGGCCTCCTACGAGCAGTACTTC.

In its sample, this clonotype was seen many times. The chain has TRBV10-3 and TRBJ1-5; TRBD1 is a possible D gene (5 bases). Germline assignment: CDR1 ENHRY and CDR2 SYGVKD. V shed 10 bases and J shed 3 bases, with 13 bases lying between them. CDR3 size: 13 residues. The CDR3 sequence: CATLQETNQPQHF. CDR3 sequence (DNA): TGTGCCACCTTACAGGAAACCAATCAGCCCCAGCATTTT.

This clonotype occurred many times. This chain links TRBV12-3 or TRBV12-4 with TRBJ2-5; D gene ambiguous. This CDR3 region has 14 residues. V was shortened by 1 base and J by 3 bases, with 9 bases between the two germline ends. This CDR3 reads CASSLEPNEETQYF. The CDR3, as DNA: TGTGCCAGCAGTTTAGAGCCTAACGAAGAGACCCAGTACTTC.

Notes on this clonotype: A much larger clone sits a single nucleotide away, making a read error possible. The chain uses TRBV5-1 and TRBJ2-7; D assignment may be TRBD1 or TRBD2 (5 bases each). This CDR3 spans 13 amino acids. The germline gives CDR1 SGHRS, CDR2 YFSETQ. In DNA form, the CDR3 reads TGCGCCAGCAGCGGGGACGGATCCTACGAGCGGTACTTC. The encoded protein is CASSGDGSYERYF.

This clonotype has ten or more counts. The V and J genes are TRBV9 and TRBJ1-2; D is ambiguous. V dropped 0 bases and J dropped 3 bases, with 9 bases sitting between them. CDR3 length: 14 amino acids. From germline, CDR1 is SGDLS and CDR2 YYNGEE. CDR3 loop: CASSVDTSDYGYTF. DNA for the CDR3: TGTGCCAGCAGCGTAGACACATCCGACTATGGCTACACCTTC.

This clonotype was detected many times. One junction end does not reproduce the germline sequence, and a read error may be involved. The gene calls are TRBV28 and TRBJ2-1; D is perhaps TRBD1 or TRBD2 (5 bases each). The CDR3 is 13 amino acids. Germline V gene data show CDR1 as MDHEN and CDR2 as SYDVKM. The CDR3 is CASEGSSHNEQFF. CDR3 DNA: TGTGCCAGCGAGGGGTCCTCCCACAATGAGCAGTTCTTC.

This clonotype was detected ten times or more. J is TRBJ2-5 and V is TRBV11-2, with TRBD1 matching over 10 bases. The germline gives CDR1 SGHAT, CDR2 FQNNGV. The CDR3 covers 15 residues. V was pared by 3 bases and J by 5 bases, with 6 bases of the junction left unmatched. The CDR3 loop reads CASSFSRTGGETQYF. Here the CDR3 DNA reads TGTGCCAGCAGCTTTTCCCGGACAGGGGGGGAGACCCAGTACTTC. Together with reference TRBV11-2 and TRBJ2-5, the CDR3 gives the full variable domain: EAGVAQSPRYKIIEKRQSVAFWCNPISGHATLYWYQQILGQGPKLLIQFQNNGVVDDSQLPKDRFSAERLKGVDSTLKIQPAKLEDSAVYLCASSFSRTGGETQYFGPGTRLLVL.

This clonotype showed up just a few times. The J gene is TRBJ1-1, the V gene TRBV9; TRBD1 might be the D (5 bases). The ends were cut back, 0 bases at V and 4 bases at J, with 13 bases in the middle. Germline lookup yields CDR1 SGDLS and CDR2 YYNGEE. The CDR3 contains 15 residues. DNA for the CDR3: TGTGCCAGCAGCGTAGAAGTGGGGCTGAGCACTGAAGCTTTCTTT. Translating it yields CASSVEVGLSTEAFF.

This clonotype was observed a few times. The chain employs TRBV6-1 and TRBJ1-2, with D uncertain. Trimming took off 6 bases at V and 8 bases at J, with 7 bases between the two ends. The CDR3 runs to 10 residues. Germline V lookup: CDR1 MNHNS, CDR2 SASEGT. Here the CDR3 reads CASRHSGYTF. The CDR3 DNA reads TGTGCCAGCAGGCACAGCGGCTACACCTTC.

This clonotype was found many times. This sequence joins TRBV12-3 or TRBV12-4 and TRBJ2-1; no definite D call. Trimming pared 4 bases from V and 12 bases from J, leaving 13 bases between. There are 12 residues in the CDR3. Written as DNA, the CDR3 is TGTGCCAGCAGTTCATTATCGGGTGCGCAGTTCTTC. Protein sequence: CASSSLSGAQFF.

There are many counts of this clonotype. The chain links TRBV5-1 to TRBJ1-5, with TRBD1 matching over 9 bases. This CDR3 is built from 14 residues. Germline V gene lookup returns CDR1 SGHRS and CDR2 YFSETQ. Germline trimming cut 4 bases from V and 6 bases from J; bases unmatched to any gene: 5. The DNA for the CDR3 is TGCGCCAGCAGCGCCGACAGGGGGGGTCAGCCCCAGCATTTT. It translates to CASSADRGGQPQHF.

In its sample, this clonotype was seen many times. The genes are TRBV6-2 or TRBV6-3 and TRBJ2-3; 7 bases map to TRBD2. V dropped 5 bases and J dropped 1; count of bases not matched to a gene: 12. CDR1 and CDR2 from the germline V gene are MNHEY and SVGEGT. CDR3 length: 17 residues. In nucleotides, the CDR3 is TGTGCCAGCAGTCCGTTACTAGCGCGGTTGGGCACAGATACGCAGTATTTT. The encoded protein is CASSPLLARLGTDTQYF.

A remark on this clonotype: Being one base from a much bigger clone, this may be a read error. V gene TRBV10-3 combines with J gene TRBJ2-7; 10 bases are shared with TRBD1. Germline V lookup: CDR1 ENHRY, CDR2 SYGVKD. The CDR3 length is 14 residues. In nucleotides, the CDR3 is TGTGCCATCAGCCAGGACAGGGGGAAGGAGGAGCAGCACTTC. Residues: CAISQDRGKEEQHF.

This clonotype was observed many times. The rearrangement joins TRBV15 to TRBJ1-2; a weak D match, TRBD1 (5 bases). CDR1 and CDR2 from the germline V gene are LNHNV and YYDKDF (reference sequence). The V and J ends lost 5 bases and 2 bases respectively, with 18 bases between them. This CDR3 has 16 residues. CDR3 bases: TGTGCCACCAGCGGGGGAACCATAAATCTAAACTATGGCTACACCTTC. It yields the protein CATSGGTINLNYGYTF.

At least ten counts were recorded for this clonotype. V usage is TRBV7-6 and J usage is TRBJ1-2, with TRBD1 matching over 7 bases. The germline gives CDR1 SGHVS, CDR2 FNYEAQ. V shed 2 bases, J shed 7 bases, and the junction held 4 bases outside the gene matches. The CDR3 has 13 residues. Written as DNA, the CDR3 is TGTGCCAGCAGCTTAACAGGGGAGACTGGCTACACCTTC. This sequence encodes CASSLTGETGYTF.

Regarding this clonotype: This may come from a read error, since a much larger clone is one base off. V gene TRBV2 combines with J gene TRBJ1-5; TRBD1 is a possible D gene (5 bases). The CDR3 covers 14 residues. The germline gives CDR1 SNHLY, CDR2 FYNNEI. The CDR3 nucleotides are TGTGCCGGCAGTGATGACACAGGAATCAGGCCCCAGCATTTT. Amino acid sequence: CAGSDDTGIRPQHF. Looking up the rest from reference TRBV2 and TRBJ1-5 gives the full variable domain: EPEVTQTPSHQVTQMGQEVILRCVPISNHLYFYWYRQILGQKVEFLVSFYNNEISEKSEIFDDQFSVERPDGSNFTLKIRSTKLEDSAMYFCAGSDDTGIRPQHFGDGTRLSIL.

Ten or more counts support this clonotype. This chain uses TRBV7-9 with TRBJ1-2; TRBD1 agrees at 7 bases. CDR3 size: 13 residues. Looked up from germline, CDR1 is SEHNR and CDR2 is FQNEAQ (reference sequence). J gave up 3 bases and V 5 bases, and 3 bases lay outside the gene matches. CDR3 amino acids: CASSDGTDYGYTF. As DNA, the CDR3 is TGTGCCAGCAGCGATGGGACAGACTATGGCTACACCTTC.

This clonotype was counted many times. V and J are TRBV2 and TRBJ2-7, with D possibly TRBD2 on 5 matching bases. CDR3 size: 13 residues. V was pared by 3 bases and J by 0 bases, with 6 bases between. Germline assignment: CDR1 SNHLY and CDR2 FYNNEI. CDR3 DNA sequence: TGTGCCAGCAGTGACGGGAACTCCTACGAGCAGTACTTC. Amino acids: CASSDGNSYEQYF.

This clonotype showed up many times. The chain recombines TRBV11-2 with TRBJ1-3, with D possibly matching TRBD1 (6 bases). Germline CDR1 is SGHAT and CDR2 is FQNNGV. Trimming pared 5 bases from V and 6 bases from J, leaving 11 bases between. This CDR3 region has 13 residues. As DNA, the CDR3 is TGTGCCAGCAGCATGGGACACCAAAACACCATATATTTT. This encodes CASSMGHQNTIYF.

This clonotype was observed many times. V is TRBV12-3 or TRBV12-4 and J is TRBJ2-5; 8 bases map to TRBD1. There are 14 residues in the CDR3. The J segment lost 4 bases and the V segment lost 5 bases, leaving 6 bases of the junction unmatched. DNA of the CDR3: TGTGCCAGCAGTCCCCGGACAGGGACAGAGACCCAGTACTTC. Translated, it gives CASSPRTGTETQYF.

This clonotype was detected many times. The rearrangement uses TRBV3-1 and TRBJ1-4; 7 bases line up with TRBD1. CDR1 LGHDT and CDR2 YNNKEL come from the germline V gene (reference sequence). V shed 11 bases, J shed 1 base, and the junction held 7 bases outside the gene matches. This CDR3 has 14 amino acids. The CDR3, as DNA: TGTGCCCTCCGGGACAGCAGAACTAATGAAAAACTGTTTTTT. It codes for CALRDSRTNEKLFF.

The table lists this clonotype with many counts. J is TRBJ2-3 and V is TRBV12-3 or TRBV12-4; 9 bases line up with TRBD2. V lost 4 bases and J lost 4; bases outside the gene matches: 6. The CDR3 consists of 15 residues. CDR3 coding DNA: TGTGCCAGCAGTTGGCGGGGGGGCCCCCCAGATACGCAGTATTTT. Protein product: CASSWRGGPPDTQYF.

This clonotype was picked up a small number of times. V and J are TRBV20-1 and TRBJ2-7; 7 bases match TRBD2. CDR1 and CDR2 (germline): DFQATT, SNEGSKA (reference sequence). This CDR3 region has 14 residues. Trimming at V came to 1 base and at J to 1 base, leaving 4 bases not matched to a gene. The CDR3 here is CSARGGGGSYEQYF. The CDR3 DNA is TGCAGTGCTAGAGGCGGGGGTGGTTCCTACGAGCAGTACTTC.

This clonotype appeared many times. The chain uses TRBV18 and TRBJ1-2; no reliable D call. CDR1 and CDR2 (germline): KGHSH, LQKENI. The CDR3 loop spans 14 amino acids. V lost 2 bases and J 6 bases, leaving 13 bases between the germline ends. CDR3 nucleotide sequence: TGTGCCAGCTCACCAGTACCGGGGTTTGATGGCTACACCTTC. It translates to CASSPVPGFDGYTF.

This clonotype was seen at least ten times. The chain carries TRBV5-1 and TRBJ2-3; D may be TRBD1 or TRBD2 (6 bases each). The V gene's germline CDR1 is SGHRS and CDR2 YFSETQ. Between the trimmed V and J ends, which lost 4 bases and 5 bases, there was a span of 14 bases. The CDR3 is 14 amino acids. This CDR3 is CASSLGGAVDTQYF. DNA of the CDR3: TGCGCCAGCAGCCTGGGGGGCGCGGTAGATACGCAGTATTTT.

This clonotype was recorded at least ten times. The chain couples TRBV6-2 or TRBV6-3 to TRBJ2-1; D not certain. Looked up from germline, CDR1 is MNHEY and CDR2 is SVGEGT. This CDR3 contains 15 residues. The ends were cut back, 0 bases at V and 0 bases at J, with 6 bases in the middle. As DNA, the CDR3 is TGTGCCAGCAGTTACTCGTGGGGCTCCTACAATGAGCAGTTCTTC. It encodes CASSYSWGSYNEQFF.

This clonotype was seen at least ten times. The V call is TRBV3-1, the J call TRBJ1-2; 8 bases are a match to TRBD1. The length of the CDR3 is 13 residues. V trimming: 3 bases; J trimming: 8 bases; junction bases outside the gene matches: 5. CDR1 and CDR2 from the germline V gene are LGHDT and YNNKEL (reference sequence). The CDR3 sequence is CASSQTGVKGYTF. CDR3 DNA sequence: TGTGCCAGCAGCCAGACAGGGGTAAAAGGCTACACCTTC.

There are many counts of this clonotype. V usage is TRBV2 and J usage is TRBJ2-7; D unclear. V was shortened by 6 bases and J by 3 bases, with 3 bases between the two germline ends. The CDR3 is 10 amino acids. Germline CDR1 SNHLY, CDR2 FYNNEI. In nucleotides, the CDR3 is TGTGCCAGCAGAGTCTACGAGCAGTACTTC. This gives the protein CASRVYEQYF.

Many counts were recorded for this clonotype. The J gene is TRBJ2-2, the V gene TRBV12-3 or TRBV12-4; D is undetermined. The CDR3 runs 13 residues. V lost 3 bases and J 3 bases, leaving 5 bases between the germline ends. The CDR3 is CASSFADTGELFF. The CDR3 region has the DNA TGTGCCAGCAGTTTCGCAGACACCGGGGAGCTGTTTTTT.

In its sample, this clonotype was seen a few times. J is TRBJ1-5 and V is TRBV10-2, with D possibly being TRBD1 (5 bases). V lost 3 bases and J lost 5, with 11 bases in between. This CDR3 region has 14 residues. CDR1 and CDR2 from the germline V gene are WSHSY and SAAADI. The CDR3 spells CASSDSWGDQPQHF. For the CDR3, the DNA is TGCGCCAGCAGTGATTCGTGGGGGGATCAGCCCCAGCATTTT.

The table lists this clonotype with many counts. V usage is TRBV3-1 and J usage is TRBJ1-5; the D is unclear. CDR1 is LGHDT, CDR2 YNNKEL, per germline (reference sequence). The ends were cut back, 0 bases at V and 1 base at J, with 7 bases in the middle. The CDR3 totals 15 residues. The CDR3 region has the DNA TGTGCCAGCAGCCAAGATCCGGGGAGCAATCAGCCCCAGCATTTT. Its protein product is CASSQDPGSNQPQHF.

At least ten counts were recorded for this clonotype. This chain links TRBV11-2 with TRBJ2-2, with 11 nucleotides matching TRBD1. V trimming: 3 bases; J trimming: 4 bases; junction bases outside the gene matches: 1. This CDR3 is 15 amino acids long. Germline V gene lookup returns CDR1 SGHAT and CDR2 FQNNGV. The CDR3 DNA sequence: TGTGCCAGCAGCTTTGGGACAGGGGGCACCGGGGAGCTGTTTTTT. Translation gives CASSFGTGGTGELFF.